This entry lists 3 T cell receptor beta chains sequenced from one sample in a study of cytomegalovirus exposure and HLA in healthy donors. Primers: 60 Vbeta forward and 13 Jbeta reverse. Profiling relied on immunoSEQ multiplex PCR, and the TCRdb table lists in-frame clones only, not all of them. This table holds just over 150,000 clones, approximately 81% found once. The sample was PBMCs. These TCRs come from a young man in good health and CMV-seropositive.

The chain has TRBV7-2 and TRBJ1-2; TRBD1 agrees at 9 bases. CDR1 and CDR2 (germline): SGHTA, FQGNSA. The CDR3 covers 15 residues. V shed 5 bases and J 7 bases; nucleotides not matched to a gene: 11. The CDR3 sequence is CASSTLGGQGTGYTF. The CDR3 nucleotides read TGTGCCAGCAGCACCCTCGGGGGACAGGGTACTGGCTACACCTTC.

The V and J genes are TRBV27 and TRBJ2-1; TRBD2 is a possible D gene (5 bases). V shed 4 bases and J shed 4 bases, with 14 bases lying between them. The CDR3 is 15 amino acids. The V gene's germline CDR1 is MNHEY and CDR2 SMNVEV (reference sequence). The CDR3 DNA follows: TGTGCCAGCAGTTGGTCTCAACCGGGGTACAATGAGCAGTTCTTC. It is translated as CASSWSQPGYNEQFF.

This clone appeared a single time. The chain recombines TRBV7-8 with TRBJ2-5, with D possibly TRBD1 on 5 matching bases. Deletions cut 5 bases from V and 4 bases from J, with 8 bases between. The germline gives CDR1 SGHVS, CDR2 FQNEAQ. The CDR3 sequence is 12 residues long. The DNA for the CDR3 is TGTGCCAGCAGCCCCAGGGCAGAGACCCAGTACTTC. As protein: CASSPRAETQYF. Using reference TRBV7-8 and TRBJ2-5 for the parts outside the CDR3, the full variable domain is GAGVSQSPRYKVAKRGQDVALRCDPISGHVSLFWYQQALGQGPEFLTYFQNEAQLDKSGLPSDRFFAERPEGSVSTLKIQRTQQEDSAVYLCASSPRAETQYFGPGTRLLVL.